The rows below give T cell receptor beta chains drawn from one sample of a study of metastatic and nonmetastatic thyroid tumors. TCRdb re-called the PCR reads with MiXCR. The sample has some 30,000 clones, about 20% seen once. Sample: blood. These receptors originate from a female donor with papillary thyroid cancer or a benign thyroid nodule (not recorded which). Some clones in this sample may be carry-over from other donors' samples. Each CDR3 is given with its conserved first and last residue. A D gene is named only where the DNA matches it firmly. Only part of the rows carry a size: once, few, many, or a class if the clone is expanded.

abundance: few
d_gene: NA
v_gene: TRBV6-4
len: 14
j_gene: TRBJ2-6
CDR3nt: TGTGCCAGCAGTGACAGCTCTGGGGTCAACGTCCTGACTTTC
CDR3aa: CASSDSSGVNVLTF

abundance: medium-sized
d_gene: NA
v_gene: TRBV28
len: 11
j_gene: TRBJ1-3
CDR3nt: TGTGCCAGCAGGGGGCAGAACACCATATATTTT
CDR3aa: CASRGQNTIYF

abundance: once
d_gene: TRBD1
v_gene: TRBV5-1
len: 15
j_gene: TRBJ2-5
CDR3nt: TGCGCCAGCAGCTTGTCCAGGGGGTACCAAGAGACCCAGTACTTC
CDR3aa: CASSLSRGYQETQYF

abundance: many
d_gene: NA
v_gene: TRBV14
len: 15
j_gene: TRBJ1-2
CDR3nt: TGTGCCAGCAGCCCTCTTTCATCGGCCGGCTATGGCTACACCTTC
CDR3aa: CASSPLSSAGYGYTF

abundance: once
d_gene: TRBD2
v_gene: TRBV20-1
len: 13
j_gene: TRBJ2-1
CDR3nt: TGCAGTGGGAAGCGGGAGGGCCTGAATGAGCAGTTCTTC
CDR3aa: CSGKREGLNEQFF

abundance: few
d_gene: TRBD2
v_gene: TRBV6-2/TRBV6-3
len: 14
j_gene: TRBJ2-1
CDR3nt: TGTGCCAGCAGTTACTCCCTAGCGGGAGGGGAGCAGTTCTTC
CDR3aa: CASSYSLAGGEQFF

abundance: many
d_gene: NA
v_gene: TRBV19
len: 12
j_gene: TRBJ1-1
CDR3nt: TGTGCCACCATAATAGGGTACACTGAAACTTTCTTT
CDR3aa: CATIIGYTETFF

abundance: medium-sized
d_gene: NA
v_gene: TRBV3-1
len: 12
j_gene: TRBJ1-5
CDR3nt: TGTGCCAGCAGCCAAGACGACCAGCCCCAGCATTTT
CDR3aa: CASSQDDQPQHF

abundance: many
d_gene: TRBD1
v_gene: TRBV28
len: 14
j_gene: TRBJ2-1
CDR3nt: TGTGCCAGCAAGCCGGGACAGGCTTACAATGAGCAGTTCTTC
CDR3aa: CASKPGQAYNEQFF

abundance: NA
d_gene: TRBD1
v_gene: TRBV7-2
len: 16
j_gene: TRBJ1-2
CDR3nt: TGTGCCAGCAGCTTAGCTTGGGCAGGGGGAGGCTATGGCTACACCTTC
CDR3aa: CASSLAWAGGGYGYTF

abundance: NA
d_gene: NA
v_gene: TRBV6-1
len: 12
j_gene: TRBJ1-6
CDR3nt: TGTGCCAGCAGTGTGGAGGCCTCACCCCTCCACTTT
CDR3aa: CASSVEASPLHF

abundance: many
d_gene: NA
v_gene: TRBV15
len: 14
j_gene: TRBJ2-3
CDR3nt: TGTGCCACCAGCAGAGTGACTACAGTAGATACGCAGTATTTT
CDR3aa: CATSRVTTVDTQYF

abundance: many
d_gene: NA
v_gene: TRBV2
len: 15
j_gene: TRBJ1-2
CDR3nt: TGTGCCAGCAGCGAGGGGGGGGGGGGCTGGTATGGCTACACCTTC
CDR3aa: CASSEGGGGWYGYTF

abundance: NA
d_gene: TRBD2
v_gene: TRBV6-1
len: 15
j_gene: TRBJ2-1
CDR3nt: TGTGCCAGCAGTCGACCTAGCGGGAGGAAGTATGAGCAGTTCTTC
CDR3aa: CASSRPSGRKYEQFF

abundance: many
d_gene: NA
v_gene: TRBV18
len: 17
j_gene: TRBJ2-2
CDR3nt: TGTGCCAGCTCACCGGTGGACGTAAGGACCTCCACCGGGGAGCTGTTTTTT
CDR3aa: CASSPVDVRTSTGELFF

abundance: many
d_gene: TRBD1
v_gene: TRBV6-1
len: 16
j_gene: TRBJ2-7
CDR3nt: TGTGCCAGCAGTAGACAACGGACAACAGGGGACCACGAGCAGTACTTC
CDR3aa: CASSRQRTTGDHEQYF

abundance: many
d_gene: TRBD2
v_gene: TRBV12-3/TRBV12-4
len: 16
j_gene: TRBJ2-1
CDR3nt: TGTGCCAGCAGTTATCCAACTAGCGGGTGGAACAATGAGCAGTTCTTC
CDR3aa: CASSYPTSGWNNEQFF

abundance: NA
d_gene: TRBD1
v_gene: TRBV6-1
len: 14
j_gene: TRBJ1-4
CDR3nt: TGTGCCAGCAGCCGGACAGGGTTTAATGAAAAACTGTTTTTT
CDR3aa: CASSRTGFNEKLFF

abundance: NA
d_gene: NA
v_gene: TRBV20-1
len: 14
j_gene: TRBJ1-2
CDR3nt: TGCAGTGCTAGGGGGTACAGGCCGGACTATTGCTACACCTTC
CDR3aa: CSARGYRPDYCYTF

abundance: many
d_gene: NA
v_gene: TRBV24-1
len: 13
j_gene: TRBJ1-1
CDR3nt: TGTGCCACCAGTGATTTGTCAGGGGCTGAAGCTTTCTTT
CDR3aa: CATSDLSGAEAFF

abundance: many
d_gene: TRBD2
v_gene: TRBV29-1
len: 17
j_gene: TRBJ2-5
CDR3nt: TGCAGCGTTGAATATGCGTCTAGCGGGGGGGTTTTAGAGACCCAGTACTTC
CDR3aa: CSVEYASSGGVLETQYF

abundance: many
d_gene: NA
v_gene: TRBV10-2
len: 12
j_gene: TRBJ1-5
CDR3nt: TGCGCCAGCACCAGCCTTAATCAGCCCCAGCATTTT
CDR3aa: CASTSLNQPQHF

abundance: NA
d_gene: NA
v_gene: TRBV4-1
len: 15
j_gene: TRBJ1-1
CDR3nt: TGCGCCAGCAGCGTTGATACACGAGTGAACACTGAAGCTTTCTTT
CDR3aa: CASSVDTRVNTEAFF